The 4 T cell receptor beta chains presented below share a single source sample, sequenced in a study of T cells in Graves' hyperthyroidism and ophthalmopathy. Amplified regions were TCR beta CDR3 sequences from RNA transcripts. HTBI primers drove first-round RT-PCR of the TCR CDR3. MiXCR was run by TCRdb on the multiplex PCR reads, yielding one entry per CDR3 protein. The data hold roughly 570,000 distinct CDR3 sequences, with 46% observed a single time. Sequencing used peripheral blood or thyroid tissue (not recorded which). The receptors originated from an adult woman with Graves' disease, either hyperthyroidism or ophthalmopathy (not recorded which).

The CDR3 sequence: CASGPMRPDEAFF. The CDR3 DNA reads as TGTGCCAGCGGCCCCATGAGGCCGGATGAAGCTTTCTTT. This rearrangement joins TRBV7-9 to TRBJ1-1; no clear D gene. V was clipped by 8 bases and J by 7 bases, with 17 bases between them. From germline, CDR1 is SEHNR and CDR2 FQNEAQ (reference sequence). The CDR3 contains 13 residues.

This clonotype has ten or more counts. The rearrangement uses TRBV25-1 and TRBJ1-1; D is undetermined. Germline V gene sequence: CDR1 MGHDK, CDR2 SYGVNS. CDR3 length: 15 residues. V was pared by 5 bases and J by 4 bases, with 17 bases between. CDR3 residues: CASSIRTQEGTEAFF. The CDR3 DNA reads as TGTGCCAGCAGTATTCGGACCCAAGAGGGCACTGAAGCTTTCTTT.

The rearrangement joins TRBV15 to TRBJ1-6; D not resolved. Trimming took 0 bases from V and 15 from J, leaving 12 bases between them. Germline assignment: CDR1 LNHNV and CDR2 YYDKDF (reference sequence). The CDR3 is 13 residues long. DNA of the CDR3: TGTGCCACCAGCAGAGATGGGCGGGCGGTCCTCCACTTT. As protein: CATSRDGRAVLHF.

The CDR3 nucleotides are TGCGCCAGCAGCTTGGCCGTTGCAGGGACCGAGCAGTACTTC. It codes for CASSLAVAGTEQYF. The V call is TRBV5-1, the J call TRBJ2-7; D may correspond to TRBD1 or TRBD2 (5 bases each). The CDR3 is 14 amino acids. Germline CDR1 and CDR2: SGHRS and YFSETQ. V was pared by 0 bases and J by 6 bases, with 13 bases between.